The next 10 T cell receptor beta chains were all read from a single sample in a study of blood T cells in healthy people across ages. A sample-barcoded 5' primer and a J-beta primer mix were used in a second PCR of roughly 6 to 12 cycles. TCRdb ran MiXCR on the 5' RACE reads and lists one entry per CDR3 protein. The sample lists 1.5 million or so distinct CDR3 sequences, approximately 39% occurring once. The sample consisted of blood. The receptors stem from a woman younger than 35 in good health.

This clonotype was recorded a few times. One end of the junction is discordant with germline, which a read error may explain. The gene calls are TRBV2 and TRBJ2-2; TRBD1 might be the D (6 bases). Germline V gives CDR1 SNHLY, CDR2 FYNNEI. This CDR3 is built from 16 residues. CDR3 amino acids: CASREVTGINTGELFF. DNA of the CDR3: TGTGCCAGCAGGGAAGTCACAGGGATTAACACCGGGGAGCTGTTTTTT.

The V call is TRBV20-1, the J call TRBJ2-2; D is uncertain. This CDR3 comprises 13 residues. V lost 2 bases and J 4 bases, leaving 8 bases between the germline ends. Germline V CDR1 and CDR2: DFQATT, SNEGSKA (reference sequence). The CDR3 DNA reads TGCAGTGCTAGACGGGCCCTCACCGGGGAGCTGTTTTTT. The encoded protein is CSARRALTGELFF.

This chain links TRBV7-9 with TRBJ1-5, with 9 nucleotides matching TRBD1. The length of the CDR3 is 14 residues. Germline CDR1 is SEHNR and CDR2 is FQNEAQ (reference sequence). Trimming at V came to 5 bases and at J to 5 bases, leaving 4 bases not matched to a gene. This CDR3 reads CASSVTGGDQPQHF. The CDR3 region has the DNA TGTGCCAGCAGCGTGACAGGGGGTGATCAGCCCCAGCATTTT.

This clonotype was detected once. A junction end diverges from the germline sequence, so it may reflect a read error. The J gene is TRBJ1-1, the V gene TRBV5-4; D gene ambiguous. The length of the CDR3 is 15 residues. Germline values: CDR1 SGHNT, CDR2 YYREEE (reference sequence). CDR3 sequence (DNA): TGTGCCAGCAGCCTTTATTTAGGACCGGGCACTGAACCTTTCTTT. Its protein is CASSLYLGPGTEPFF.

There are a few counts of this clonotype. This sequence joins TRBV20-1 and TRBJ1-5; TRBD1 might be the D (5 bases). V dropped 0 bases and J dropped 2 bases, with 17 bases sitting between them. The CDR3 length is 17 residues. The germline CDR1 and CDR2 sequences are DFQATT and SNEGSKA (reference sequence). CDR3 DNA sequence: TGCAGTGCTAGAGATCCGGGGGAGGGTGGTGGCAATCAGCCCCAGCATTTT. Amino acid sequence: CSARDPGEGGGNQPQHF.

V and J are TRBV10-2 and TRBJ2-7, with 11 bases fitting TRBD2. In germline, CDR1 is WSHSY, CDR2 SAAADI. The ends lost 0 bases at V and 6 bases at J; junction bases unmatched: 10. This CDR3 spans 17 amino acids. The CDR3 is CASSESMIAGGHPEQYF. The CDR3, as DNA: TGCGCCAGCAGTGAGTCGATGATAGCGGGAGGGCATCCCGAGCAGTACTTC.

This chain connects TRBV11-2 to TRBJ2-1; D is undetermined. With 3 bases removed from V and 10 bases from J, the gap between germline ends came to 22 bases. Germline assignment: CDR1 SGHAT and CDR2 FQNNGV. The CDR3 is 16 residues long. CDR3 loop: CASSFVATSISYEQFF. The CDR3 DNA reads TGTGCCAGCAGCTTCGTAGCTACTTCCATCTCCTACGAGCAGTTCTTC.

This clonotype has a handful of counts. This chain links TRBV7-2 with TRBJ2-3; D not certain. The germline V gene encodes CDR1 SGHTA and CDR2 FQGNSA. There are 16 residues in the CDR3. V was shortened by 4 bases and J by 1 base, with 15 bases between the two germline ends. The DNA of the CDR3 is TGTGCCAGCAGCTCGAGAAGGCCTAGTCGCACAGATACGCAGTATTTT. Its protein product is CASSSRRPSRTDTQYF.

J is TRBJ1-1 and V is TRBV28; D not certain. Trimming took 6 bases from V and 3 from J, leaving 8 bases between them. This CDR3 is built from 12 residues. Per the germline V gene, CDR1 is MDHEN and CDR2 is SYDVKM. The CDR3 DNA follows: TGTGCCAGCAGCTCCGACCACACTGAAGCTTTCTTT. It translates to CASSSDHTEAFF.

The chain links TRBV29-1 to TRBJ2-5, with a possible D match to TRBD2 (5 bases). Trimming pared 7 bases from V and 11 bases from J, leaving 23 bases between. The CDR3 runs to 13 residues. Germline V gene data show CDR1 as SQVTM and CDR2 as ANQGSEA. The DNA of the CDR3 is TGCAGCGCCCGGGGTTCGGGGTTAAGGGAGCAGTACTTC. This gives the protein CSARGSGLREQYF.